What follows are 23 T cell receptor beta chains derived from one specimen sequenced in a study of blood T cell repertoires in COVID-19. Measured with immunoSEQ multiplex PCR; TCRdb has only the in-frame clones, and not every one. There are about 160,000 clones in the sample; 93% occur only once, and just under 2% lies in the top ten. Material: peripheral blood. These receptors all stem from a woman aged 55-69 years with COVID-19, enrolled during active disease.

The gene calls are TRBV5-1 and TRBJ2-6; D gene ambiguous. Germline V gene sequence: CDR1 SGHRS, CDR2 YFSETQ. The CDR3 length is 20 residues. Trimming removed 4 bases at V and 0 bases at J, with 23 bases between. CDR3 sequence (DNA): TGCGCCAGCAGCCCCATCGGTTCGTCCTGGAGCCTCTCTGGGGCCAACGTCCTGACTTTC. The encoded protein is CASSPIGSSWSLSGANVLTF.

This clone appeared a single time. The genes are TRBV5-4 and TRBJ1-1; no firm D call. The CDR3 covers 11 residues. The germline V gene encodes CDR1 SGHNT and CDR2 YYREEE (reference sequence). V was trimmed by 4 bases and J by 11 bases, leaving 12 bases between them. CDR3 sequence (DNA): TGTGCCAGCAGCCTAGGCGGGGAGGCTTTCTTT. The encoded protein is CASSLGGEAFF.

CDR3 DNA: TGTGCCAGCCGGGACGGGACAATCAATCAGCCCCAGCATTTT. It encodes CASRDGTINQPQHF. This chain joins TRBV28 and TRBJ1-5, with D perhaps TRBD1 (6 bases). Germline CDR1 reads MDHEN; CDR2 reads SYDVKM. V lost 8 bases and J lost 3, with 14 bases in between. This CDR3 has 14 amino acids.

The table lists this clone with a count of one. The CDR3 spells CASSLAGTGVGDTF. CDR3 in DNA: TGTGCCAGCAGCCTGGCCGGGACTGGTGTAGGGGACACCTTC. This chain uses TRBV7-9 with TRBJ1-2, with D perhaps matching TRBD1 (5 bases). CDR1 and CDR2 from the germline V gene are SEHNR and FQNEAQ (reference sequence). V shed 5 bases and J shed 12 bases, with 22 bases lying between them. There are 14 residues in the CDR3.

The J gene is TRBJ1-2, the V gene TRBV27; 7 positions match TRBD1. This CDR3 comprises 14 residues. Trimming cost V 6 bases and J 4 bases; bases outside gene matches: 8. Germline CDR1 MNHEY, CDR2 SMNVEV (reference sequence). Here the CDR3 reads CASRIRGGGYGYTF. The DNA for the CDR3 is TGTGCCAGCAGAATAAGAGGGGGCGGCTATGGCTACACCTTC.

As DNA, the CDR3 is TGTGCCAGCAGCGACCGGGACAGGGACAACACTGAAGCTTTCTTT. As protein: CASSDRDRDNTEAFF. The J gene is TRBJ1-1, the V gene TRBV9; 9 nucleotides line up with TRBD1. Germline assignment: CDR1 SGDLS and CDR2 YYNGEE. The junction had 5 bases not matched to a gene; V was cut back by 3 bases and J by 2 bases. There are 15 residues in the CDR3. The complete variable domain, with remaining parts taken from reference TRBV9 and TRBJ1-1, reads DSGVTQTPKHLITATGQRVTLRCSPRSGDLSVYWYQQSLDQGLQFLIQYYNGEERAKGNILERFSAQQFPDLHSELNLSSLELGDSALYFCASSDRDRDNTEAFFGQGTRLTVV.

In DNA form, the CDR3 reads TGTGCCAGCGGGCTCCACACCGGGGAGCTGTTTTTT. This translates into CASGLHTGELFF. The chain links TRBV27 to TRBJ2-2; no firm D call. The CDR3 loop spans 12 amino acids. Germline V gene data show CDR1 as MNHEY and CDR2 as SMNVEV (reference sequence). The V gene lost 8 bases and the J gene lost 3 bases, with 7 bases spanning the gap.

The chain links TRBV6-5 to TRBJ1-2, with TRBD1 identical over 8 bases. V shed 0 bases and J 4 bases; nucleotides not matched to a gene: 7. This CDR3 is 16 amino acids long. CDR1 is MNHEY and CDR2 is SVGAGI in the germline V gene. Here the CDR3 DNA reads TGTGCCAGCAGTTACTCGAAAGGCACAGGGGGCTATGGCTACACCTTC. Amino acids: CASSYSKGTGGYGYTF.

The rearrangement joins TRBV7-9 to TRBJ2-3, with D possibly matching TRBD2 (5 bases). Trimming cost V 3 bases and J 2 bases, with 9 bases left between them. The CDR3 covers 14 residues. Looked up from germline, CDR1 is SEHNR and CDR2 is FQNEAQ (reference sequence). CDR3 sequence reads: CASSLRVNTDTQYF. As DNA, the CDR3 is TGTGCCAGCAGCTTGAGGGTGAACACAGATACGCAGTATTTT.

V and J are TRBV6-2 or TRBV6-3 and TRBJ1-5, with D uncertain. The germline V gene has CDR1 MNHEY and CDR2 SVGEGT. The V end was cut by 4 bases, the J end by 4 bases, with 8 bases between. CDR3 length: 13 residues. This CDR3 is CASSFSGNQPQHF. The CDR3 bases are TGTGCCAGCAGTTTTTCGGGGAATCAGCCCCAGCATTTT.

The rearrangement joins TRBV21-1 to TRBJ2-2; no check of the table's D call, TRBD2, against the DNA was made. TRBV21-1 is a known pseudogene. CDR3 length: 21 amino acids. This CDR3 reads CASSNSGILSGGGARTGELFF. For the CDR3, the DNA is TGTGCCAGCAGCAATTCTGGGATTTTGAGCGGCGGGGGGGCGCGCACCGGGGAGCTGTTTTTT.

In DNA form, the CDR3 reads TGTGCCACCTCAGCTGGCGGAGGAAACGGTTCACCCCTCCACTTT. Translating gives CATSAGGGNGSPLHF. The rearrangement joins TRBV3-1 (or the pseudogene TRBV3-2) to TRBJ1-6; no definite D call. V lost 10 bases, J lost 9 bases, and 22 bases lay in between. The CDR3 is made up of 15 amino acids. Germline V gene sequence: CDR1 LGHDT, CDR2 YNNKEL (reference sequence).

The CDR3 region has the DNA TGTGCCAGTAGTATGAGACAGGGCCACTCACCCCTCCACTTT. Translating it yields CASSMRQGHSPLHF. This rearrangement joins TRBV19 to TRBJ1-6; 7 bases line up with TRBD1. The germline CDR1 and CDR2 sequences are LNHDA and SQIVND (reference sequence). Trimming cost V 3 bases and J 10 bases; bases outside gene matches: 6. The CDR3 covers 14 residues.

The chain recombines TRBV4-3 with TRBJ1-1; no clear D gene. Germline-derived CDR1 and CDR2 are LGHNA and YSLEER. The V end lost 4 bases, the J end lost 4 bases, and 13 bases lay between the germline ends. This CDR3 contains 14 residues. CDR3 nucleotide sequence: TGCGCCAGCAGCCCCGGAACTACCGGCACTGAAGCTTTCTTT. This encodes CASSPGTTGTEAFF.

The gene calls are TRBV5-1 and TRBJ1-4; 7 nucleotides line up with TRBD1. The CDR3 totals 18 residues. CDR1 SGHRS and CDR2 YFSETQ come from the germline V gene. J gave up 3 bases and V 3 bases, and 14 bases lay outside the gene matches. CDR3 in amino acids: CASSSNVRDRASNEKLFF. The CDR3 region has the DNA TGCGCCAGCAGCTCAAACGTCCGCGACAGGGCATCTAATGAAAAACTGTTTTTT.

The V gene is TRBV7-9, the J gene TRBJ2-3; 12 nucleotides line up with TRBD2. CDR1 and CDR2 from the germline V gene are SEHNR and FQNEAQ (reference sequence). This CDR3 is built from 15 residues. J lost 3 bases, V lost 5 bases, and 3 bases had no gene match. The DNA for the CDR3 is TGTGCCAGCAGCCGCACTAGCGGGGGGACAGATACGCAGTATTTT. Protein: CASSRTSGGTDTQYF.

CDR3 in DNA: TGTGCCAGCAGCGATGGACAGGGATTTGGCTACACCTTC. This translates into CASSDGQGFGYTF. The chain uses TRBV13 and TRBJ1-2; 8 nucleotides agree with TRBD1. The germline gives CDR1 PRHDT, CDR2 FYEKMQ (reference sequence). The CDR3 has 13 residues. Trimming removed 5 bases from V and 7 bases from J; junction bases left unmatched: 6.

CDR3 nucleotides: TGTGCCAGTAGTGACAGGGACAGGGGGCAGGGCCAGCCCCAGCATTTT. Protein: CASSDRDRGQGQPQHF. The rearrangement joins TRBV19 to TRBJ1-5; 12 bases match TRBD1. CDR3 length: 16 amino acids. Per the germline V gene, CDR1 is LNHDA and CDR2 is SQIVND (reference sequence). Losses at the gene ends were 5 bases for V and 7 bases for J; bases not matched to a gene: 9.

The chain links TRBV19 to TRBJ1-5; no clear D. V gave up 2 bases and J gave up 0 bases, with 5 bases separating them. This CDR3 has 14 amino acids. CDR1 is LNHDA, CDR2 SQIVND, per germline (reference sequence). CDR3 in DNA: TGTGCCAGTAGTATAACAGCTAGCAATCAGCCCCAGCATTTT. Amino acid sequence: CASSITASNQPQHF.

V is TRBV10-3 and J is TRBJ1-4; possibly TRBD1 for D (5 bases). The CDR3 is made up of 15 amino acids. Deletions cut 0 bases from V and 3 bases from J, with 8 bases between. The germline CDR1 and CDR2 sequences are ENHRY and SYGVKD. This CDR3 is CAISESGGANEKLFF. DNA for the CDR3: TGTGCCATCAGTGAGTCCGGGGGAGCTAATGAAAAACTGTTTTTT.

J is TRBJ2-3 and V is TRBV7-9; 7 nucleotides line up with TRBD1. J lost 0 bases, V lost 4 bases, and 7 bases had no gene match. Per germline, CDR1 SEHNR and CDR2 FQNEAQ (reference sequence). This CDR3 spans 16 amino acids. The CDR3 DNA reads as TGTGCCAGCAGCTCGCCCAGGGGGATTAGCACAGATACGCAGTATTTT. The encoded protein is CASSSPRGISTDTQYF.

V is TRBV3-1 (or the pseudogene TRBV3-2) and J is TRBJ2-3; TRBD2 aligns across 9 bases. V trimming: 2 bases; J trimming: 4 bases; junction bases outside the gene matches: 4. The germline V gene encodes CDR1 LGHDT and CDR2 YNNKEL (reference sequence). The CDR3 length is 15 residues. Here the CDR3 reads CASSQMAGGSDTQYF. In DNA form, the CDR3 reads TGTGCCAGCAGCCAAATGGCGGGGGGGTCAGATACGCAGTATTTT.

This sequence joins TRBV6-5 and TRBJ2-2, with D possibly TRBD1 on 5 matching bases. The length of the CDR3 is 14 residues. Between the trimmed V and J ends, which lost 8 bases and 2 bases, there was a span of 12 bases. The germline CDR1 and CDR2 sequences are MNHEY and SVGAGI. CDR3 residues: CASFGALNTGELFF. Here the CDR3 DNA reads TGTGCCAGCTTTGGGGCTCTCAACACCGGGGAGCTGTTTTTT.